A selection of T cell receptor beta chains follows, all from one sample in a study of T cell changes during pregnancy in multiple sclerosis. Sequenced by immunoSEQ multiplex PCR; TCRdb stores in-frame clones only, minus some. The sample has some 100,000 clones, more than 90% seen once. The source was peripheral blood, collected in the second trimester of pregnancy. The source of these receptors is a female donor with multiple sclerosis, enrolled in a pregnancy study. The CDR3 runs from the conserved cysteine through the conserved F or W. The order of the fields is D gene, J gene, clone size, V gene, CDR3 DNA, CDR3 protein. D genes are given only for firm matches. Clone size is stated in some rows and not others, as once, few, many or a class when expanded.

TRBD1,TRBJ2-1,NA,TRBV7-6,TGTGCCAGCAGCTTAGTCTCCGCACAGGGGGGTTACAATGAGCAGTTCTTC,CASSLVSAQGGYNEQFF
TRBD2,TRBJ2-2,once,TRBV30,TGTGCCTGGGGGACTAGCGGGAGGACCGGGGAGCTGTTTTTT,CAWGTSGRTGELFF
NA,TRBJ2-7,NA,TRBV14,TGTGCCAGCAGCCAACCGGGACTCCCCTACGAGCAGTACTTC,CASSQPGLPYEQYF
TRBD1,TRBJ2-3,NA,TRBV6-1,TGTGCCAGCAGTCAGGGGGAAGATACGCAGTATTTT,CASSQGEDTQYF
NA,TRBJ1-1,NA,TRBV14,TGTGCCAGCAGCCAAGTAAGGGCAGGGTGGAACACTGAAGCTTTCTTT,CASSQVRAGWNTEAFF
TRBD1,TRBJ2-7,NA,TRBV9,TGTGCCAGCAGCGGATTTTCAGGGGGCGACGGATCCTACGAGCAGTACTTC,CASSGFSGGDGSYEQYF
NA,TRBJ1-2,NA,TRBV18,TGTGCCAGCTCACCGCCGGGGGGATTCTATGGCTACACCTTC,CASSPPGGFYGYTF
NA,TRBJ2-7,NA,TRBV2,TGTGCCAGCAGTGGAAGGGGCTTGACCTACGAGCAGTACTTC,CASSGRGLTYEQYF
NA,TRBJ2-5,NA,TRBV5-1,TGCGCCAGCAGCTCCGGGGGTGGGGAGGAGACCCAGTACTTC,CASSSGGGEETQYF
TRBD1,TRBJ1-4,NA,TRBV4-2,TGTGCCAGCAGCCAAGGAGTTTCGCATGGCAGGGCAGGGGGGAATGAAAAACTGTTTTTT,CASSQGVSHGRAGGNEKLFF
NA,TRBJ2-7,NA,TRBV9,TGTGCCAGCAGCGTAGAAGGCCAGGGCTACGAGCAGTACTTC,CASSVEGQGYEQYF
NA,TRBJ2-7,NA,TRBV7-2,TGTGCCAGCAGCTTAGTGGGCAGCAAAAAGGAGCAGTACTTC,CASSLVGSKKEQYF
TRBD1,TRBJ1-1,few,TRBV7-9,TGTGCCAGCAGCCTCCGGGACAGGGGGGACACTGAAGCTTTCTTT,CASSLRDRGDTEAFF
NA,TRBJ2-2,once,TRBV5-1,TGCGCCAGCAGCTTGGAAGGACACTACGGGGAGCTGTTTTTT,CASSLEGHYGELFF
TRBD1,TRBJ1-2,NA,TRBV7-3,TGTGCCAGCAGGCCCCAAGGGGACAGTCTCTATGGCTACACCTTC,CASRPQGDSLYGYTF
NA,TRBJ1-6,few,TRBV13,TGTGCCAGCAGCTTTAGTGGTTCACCCCTCCACTTT,CASSFSGSPLHF
NA,TRBJ2-7,NA,TRBV7-8,TGTGCCAGCAGCTTAGAGGCTAGCGCAAACTACGAGCAGTACTTC,CASSLEASANYEQYF
NA,TRBJ1-1,NA,TRBV28,TGTGCCAGCAGTTTATGGCCAGCTGAAGCTTTCTTT,CASSLWPAEAFF
NA,TRBJ1-5,NA,TRBV18,TGTGCCAGCTCAATGAGTTACAATCAGCCCCAGCATTTT,CASSMSYNQPQHF
NA,TRBJ2-3,once,TRBV29-1,TGCAGCGTTGGCGCTATCGCTAGCACAGATACGCAGTATTTT,CSVGAIASTDTQYF
NA,TRBJ2-1,NA,TRBV9,TGTGCCAGCAGCGTAGGCGGGTCAAGCTCCTACAATGAGCAGTTCTTC,CASSVGGSSSYNEQFF
TRBD1,TRBJ1-3,NA,TRBV6-5,TGTGCCAGCAGTTACCAGGGACAGACCTCTGGAAACACCATATATTTT,CASSYQGQTSGNTIYF
NA,TRBJ1-3,NA,TRBV7-9,TGTGCCAGCAGCAGAGGGGGTGGTGGAAACACCATATATTTT,CASSRGGGGNTIYF
NA,TRBJ1-1,NA,TRBV7-2,TGTGCCAGCAGCCGAACAGGAGGGGAAGCTTTCTTT,CASSRTGGEAFF
TRBD1,TRBJ1-6,NA,TRBV4-2,TGTGCCAGCAGCCAAGACGTCTCCGGGACAGACAATTCACCCCTCCACTTT,CASSQDVSGTDNSPLHF
NA,TRBJ2-1,once,TRBV6-1,TGTGCCAGCAGTGAATGGGGGGGCCATGAGCAGTTCTTC,CASSEWGGHEQFF
TRBD1,TRBJ1-1,NA,TRBV18,TGTGCCAGCTCACACACACAGGGGGCGCTAATTAACACTGAAGCTTTCTTT,CASSHTQGALINTEAFF
TRBD1,TRBJ2-7,NA,TRBV28,TGTGCCAGCAGTTCTCCCCGGGACAGGGGGACCTACGAGCAGTACTTC,CASSSPRDRGTYEQYF
NA,TRBJ1-5,NA,TRBV6-7,TGTGCCAGCAGCATCCAGGGGACCCAGCATTTT,CASSIQGTQHF
TRBD1,TRBJ1-2,few,TRBV5-1,TGCGCCAGCAAGGACAGGGCGGATGGCTACACCTTC,CASKDRADGYTF
TRBD1,TRBJ2-3,NA,TRBV6-5,TGTGCCAGCAGGCAAGACAGGGGGGATACGCAGTATTTT,CASRQDRGDTQYF
NA,TRBJ1-6,NA,TRBV2,TGTGCCAGCAGGGTCTCCGGGACACGGAATTCACCCCTCCACTTT,CASRVSGTRNSPLHF
TRBD2,TRBJ2-7,NA,TRBV27,TGTGCCAGCAGCTTGCGGGAGGGCTCCTACGAGCAGTACTTC,CASSLREGSYEQYF
TRBD2,TRBJ2-7,NA,TRBV15,TGTGCCACCAGCTCCCAGGGAGGGAGGGACGACGAGCAGTACTTC,CATSSQGGRDDEQYF
TRBD1,TRBJ2-5,NA,TRBV7-7,TGTGCCAGCAGCCCGGACAGGGGGACCCAGTACTTC,CASSPDRGTQYF
NA,TRBJ2-3,NA,TRBV28,TGTGCCAGCAAATCCGGAGGGCGGACAGATACGCAGTATTTT,CASKSGGRTDTQYF
TRBD2,TRBJ2-7,NA,TRBV11-2,TGTGCCAGCAGCTCCTATTCTAAGGCGGGGGAAGGGGACGAGCAGTACTTC,CASSSYSKAGEGDEQYF
NA,TRBJ2-3,NA,TRBV28,TGTGCCAGCAGTCCACCTACCTTCACAGATACGCAGTATTTT,CASSPPTFTDTQYF
NA,TRBJ2-5,once,TRBV5-6,TGTGCCAGCAGCTTGCAGGCCAGGGGTTTGGAGACCCAGTACTTC,CASSLQARGLETQYF